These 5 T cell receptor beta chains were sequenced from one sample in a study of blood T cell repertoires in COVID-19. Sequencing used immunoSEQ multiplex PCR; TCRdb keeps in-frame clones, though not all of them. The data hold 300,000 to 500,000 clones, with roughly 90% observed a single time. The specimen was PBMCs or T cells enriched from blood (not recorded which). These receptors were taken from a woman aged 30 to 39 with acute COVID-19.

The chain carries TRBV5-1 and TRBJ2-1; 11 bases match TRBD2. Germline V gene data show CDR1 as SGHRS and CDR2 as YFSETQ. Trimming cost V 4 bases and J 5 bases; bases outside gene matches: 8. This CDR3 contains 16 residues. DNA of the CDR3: TGCGCCAGCAGCCCCCGCCTAGCGGGGGGTAACAATGAGCAGTTCTTC. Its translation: CASSPRLAGGNNEQFF.

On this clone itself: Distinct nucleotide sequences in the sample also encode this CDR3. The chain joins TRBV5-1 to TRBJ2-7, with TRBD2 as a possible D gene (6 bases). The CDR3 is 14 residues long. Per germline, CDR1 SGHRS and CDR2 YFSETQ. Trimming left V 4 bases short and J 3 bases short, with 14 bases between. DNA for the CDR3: TGCGCCAGCAGCAGCGGAACCGGGGGCTACGAGCAGTACTTC. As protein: CASSSGTGGYEQYF.

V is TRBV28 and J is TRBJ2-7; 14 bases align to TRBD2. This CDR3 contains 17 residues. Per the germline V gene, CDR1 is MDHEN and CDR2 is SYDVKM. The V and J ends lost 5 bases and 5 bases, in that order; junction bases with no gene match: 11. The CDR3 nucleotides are TGTGCCAGCAGTGACCGACTAGCGGGGGGGCCTTCCCACGAGCAGTACTTC. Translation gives CASSDRLAGGPSHEQYF.

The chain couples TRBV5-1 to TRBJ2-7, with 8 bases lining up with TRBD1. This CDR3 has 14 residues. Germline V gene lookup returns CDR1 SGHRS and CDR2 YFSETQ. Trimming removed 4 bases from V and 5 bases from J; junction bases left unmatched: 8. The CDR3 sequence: CASSPDRADDEQYF. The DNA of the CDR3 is TGCGCCAGCAGCCCGGACAGGGCGGACGACGAGCAGTACTTC.

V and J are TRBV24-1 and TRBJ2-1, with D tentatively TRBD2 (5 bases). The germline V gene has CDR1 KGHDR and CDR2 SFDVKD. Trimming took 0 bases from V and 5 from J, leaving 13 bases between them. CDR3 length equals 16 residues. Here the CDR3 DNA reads TGTGCCACCAGTGATTTGGGGGTCACGGGGAACAATGAGCAGTTCTTC. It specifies CATSDLGVTGNNEQFF.